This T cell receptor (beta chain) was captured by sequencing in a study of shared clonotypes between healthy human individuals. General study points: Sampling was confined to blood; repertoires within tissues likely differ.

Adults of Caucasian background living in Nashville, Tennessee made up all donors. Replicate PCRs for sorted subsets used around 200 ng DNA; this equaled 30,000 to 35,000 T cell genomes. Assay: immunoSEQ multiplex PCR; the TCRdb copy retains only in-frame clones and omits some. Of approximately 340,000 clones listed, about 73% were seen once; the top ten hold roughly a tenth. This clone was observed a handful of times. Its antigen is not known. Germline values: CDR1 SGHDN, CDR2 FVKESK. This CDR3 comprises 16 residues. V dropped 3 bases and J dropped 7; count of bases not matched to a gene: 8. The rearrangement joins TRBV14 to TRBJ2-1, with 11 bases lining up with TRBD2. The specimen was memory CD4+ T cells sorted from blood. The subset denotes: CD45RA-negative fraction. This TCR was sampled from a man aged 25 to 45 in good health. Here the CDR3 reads CASSHVLLAGVNEQFF. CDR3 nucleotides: TGTGCCAGCAGCCATGTTTTACTAGCGGGAGTTAATGAGCAGTTCTTC.